The 23 T cell receptor beta chains listed next were all sequenced from one sample in a study of shared clonotypes between healthy human individuals. Here immunoSEQ multiplex PCR was the method, and the copy in TCRdb shows in-frame clones only, minus some. The sample holds about 330,000 clones, roughly 87% seen once. The sequenced sample consisted of memory CD8+ T cells sorted from blood. As to subset: CD45RO+ cells pooled with CCR7-negative TemRA cells. These receptors were obtained from a man between 18 and 29 years old in good health.

The chain uses TRBV27 and TRBJ2-7; a weak D match, TRBD2 (5 bases). Looked up from germline, CDR1 is MNHEY and CDR2 is SMNVEV (reference sequence). Trimming cost V 5 bases and J 0 bases, with 14 bases left between them. CDR3 length equals 15 residues. In nucleotides, the CDR3 is TGTGCCAGCAGTCGAGACTTGGCGGGCTCCTACGAGCAGTACTTC. Protein: CASSRDLAGSYEQYF.

The chain uses TRBV27 and TRBJ2-7; 7 bases agree with TRBD1. J was trimmed by 3 bases and V by 4 bases; bases with no gene match: 3. This CDR3 has 13 residues. Per the germline V gene, CDR1 is MNHEY and CDR2 is SMNVEV (reference sequence). The CDR3 sequence: CASSYRGGYEQYF. The DNA for the CDR3 is TGTGCCAGCAGTTACAGGGGTGGCTACGAGCAGTACTTC.

The CDR3 region has the DNA TGTGCCAGTAGTATGGACAGGGAGGGCAAAAACATTCAGTACTTC. Its translation: CASSMDREGKNIQYF. The V gene is TRBV19, the J gene TRBJ2-4; a possible D gene is TRBD1 (8 bases). This CDR3 has 15 residues. The V end lost 3 bases, the J end lost 3 bases, and 12 bases lay between the germline ends. Germline CDR1 is LNHDA and CDR2 is SQIVND (reference sequence). Based on the CDR3 plus reference TRBV19 and TRBJ2-4, the full variable domain is DGGITQSPKYLFRKEGQNVTLSCEQNLNHDAMYWYRQDPGQGLRLIYYSQIVNDFQKGDIAEGYSVSREKKESFPLTVTSAQKNPTAFYLCASSMDREGKNIQYFGAGTRLSVL.

The chain combines TRBV7-9 with TRBJ2-3; D ambiguous. The germline V gene has CDR1 SEHNR and CDR2 FQNEAQ (reference sequence). The CDR3 length is 10 residues. V gave up 10 bases and J gave up 3 bases, with 5 bases separating them. CDR3 nucleotides: TGTGCCATCAGGACAGATACGCAGTATTTT. It specifies CAIRTDTQYF.

The rearrangement joins TRBV5-5 to TRBJ1-1; D gene ambiguous. V lost 5 bases and J 1 base, leaving 12 bases between the germline ends. The length of the CDR3 is 14 residues. CDR1 is SGHKS and CDR2 is YYEKEE in the germline V gene (reference sequence). The CDR3 sequence is CASSTLGPNTEAFF. In DNA, the CDR3 is TGTGCCAGCAGTACCCTCGGGCCGAACACTGAAGCTTTCTTT.

The CDR3 sequence: CASRPGYGNEQFF. CDR3 DNA: TGTGCCAGCAGACCGGGTTACGGTAATGAGCAGTTCTTC. This chain links TRBV27 with TRBJ2-1; D is ambiguous. CDR3 length: 13 residues. Trimming shortened V by 6 bases and J by 7 bases, and 13 bases separated the two germline ends. Germline V gene lookup returns CDR1 MNHEY and CDR2 SMNVEV (reference sequence).

V usage is TRBV4-3 and J usage is TRBJ2-2; D possibly matches TRBD1 or TRBD2 (6 bases each). This CDR3 region has 16 residues. Trimming took 1 base from V and 0 from J, leaving 9 bases between them. The germline CDR1 and CDR2 sequences are LGHNA and YSLEER. CDR3 in DNA: TGCGCCAGCAGCCAAGCGGGGGCCGCGAACACCGGGGAGCTGTTTTTT. It codes for CASSQAGAANTGELFF.

The J gene is TRBJ1-1, the V gene TRBV5-6; 8 bases are shared with TRBD1. This CDR3 has 15 amino acids. Germline trimming cut 7 bases from V and 0 bases from J; bases unmatched to any gene: 8. Germline lookup yields CDR1 SGHDT and CDR2 YYEEEE. The CDR3 loop is CASAIATGVNTEAFF. The CDR3 DNA is TGTGCCAGCGCCATCGCGACAGGGGTGAACACTGAAGCTTTCTTT.

The chain employs TRBV7-9 and TRBJ2-7; 8 bases agree with TRBD1. The ends lost 2 bases at V and 3 bases at J; junction bases unmatched: 6. Per germline, CDR1 SEHNR and CDR2 FQNEAQ (reference sequence). This CDR3 has 15 residues. CDR3 protein: CASSLSTGGNYEQYF. The CDR3 bases are TGTGCCAGCAGCTTAAGCACAGGGGGGAACTACGAGCAGTACTTC.

The chain uses TRBV7-2 and TRBJ2-1; 8 bases match TRBD2. CDR3 length equals 15 residues. The ends lost 5 bases at V and 0 bases at J; junction bases unmatched: 3. From germline, CDR1 is SGHTA and CDR2 FQGNSA. The CDR3 protein is CASSSGGSSYNEQFF. CDR3 bases: TGTGCCAGCAGCAGCGGGGGCAGCTCCTACAATGAGCAGTTCTTC.

This chain connects TRBV5-6 to TRBJ2-5, with a weak D call TRBD2 (5 bases). The CDR3 has 15 amino acids. V shed 1 base and J shed 2 bases, with 12 bases lying between them. CDR1 is SGHDT and CDR2 is YYEEEE in the germline V gene. CDR3 bases: TGTGCCAGCAGCTTGTCCCCACTAGAACAAGAGACCCAGTACTTC. Protein: CASSLSPLEQETQYF.

The chain employs TRBV5-4 and TRBJ2-6; the D is unclear. Trimming pared 7 bases from V and 5 bases from J, leaving 22 bases between. The CDR3 runs to 17 residues. In germline, CDR1 is SGHNT, CDR2 YYREEE (reference sequence). The CDR3 sequence is CASRIHVRQSRANVLTF. The CDR3 DNA is TGTGCCAGCCGCATTCACGTCAGACAAAGTCGGGCCAACGTCCTGACTTTC.

CDR3 sequence reads: CASSSRDRANPNEKLFF. Here the CDR3 DNA reads TGTGCCAGCAGCTCAAGGGACAGGGCCAACCCTAATGAAAAACTGTTTTTT. The chain links TRBV7-9 to TRBJ1-4, with TRBD1 identical over 9 bases. The junction had 9 bases not matched to a gene; V was cut back by 4 bases and J by 3 bases. Germline CDR1 and CDR2: SEHNR and FQNEAQ (reference sequence). The CDR3 has 17 amino acids.

The chain employs TRBV27 and TRBJ2-2, with TRBD1 matching over 7 bases. J gave up 6 bases and V 3 bases, and 4 bases lay outside the gene matches. The CDR3 loop spans 14 amino acids. The germline gives CDR1 MNHEY, CDR2 SMNVEV (reference sequence). The CDR3 DNA reads as TGTGCCAGCAGTTTTGGCAGGGGGTCCGGGGAGCTGTTTTTT. Amino acid sequence: CASSFGRGSGELFF.

The chain uses TRBV5-1 and TRBJ2-7; 8 nucleotides line up with TRBD1. V trimming: 4 bases; J trimming: 4 bases; junction bases outside the gene matches: 10. Germline V gives CDR1 SGHRS, CDR2 YFSETQ. The CDR3 has 15 residues. CDR3 nucleotides: TGCGCCAGCAGCCCGATAGGACAGGGCCCATACGAGCAGTACTTC. Residues: CASSPIGQGPYEQYF.

This clone was counted between two and nine times. The chain is built from TRBV7-9 and TRBJ2-5; D ambiguous. The germline CDR1 and CDR2 sequences are SEHNR and FQNEAQ (reference sequence). The CDR3 loop spans 14 amino acids. V was clipped by 5 bases and J by 5 bases, with 15 bases between them. The CDR3 spells CASSPSSNKETQYF. The DNA for the CDR3 is TGTGCCAGCAGCCCCTCCTCGAACAAGGAGACCCAGTACTTC.

This clone showed up just once. V gene TRBV28 combines with J gene TRBJ2-3; 7 bases map to TRBD2. V lost 3 bases and J lost 1; bases outside the gene matches: 10. The CDR3 is made up of 17 amino acids. Germline V CDR1 and CDR2: MDHEN, SYDVKM. The CDR3 is CASSFFVAGEGTDTQYF. The CDR3 DNA reads as TGTGCCAGCAGTTTCTTCGTCGCGGGGGAGGGCACAGATACGCAGTATTTT.

The rearrangement links TRBV9 to TRBJ1-6; the match to TRBD1 covers 8 bases. CDR1 is SGDLS, CDR2 YYNGEE, per germline. V was pared by 7 bases and J by 10 bases, with 13 bases of the junction left unmatched. The CDR3 covers 15 residues. The CDR3 nucleotides read TGTGCCAGCGGGAGGTCTGAGACAGGGGAATCACCCCTCCACTTT. Its protein product is CASGRSETGESPLHF.

V gene TRBV5-4 combines with J gene TRBJ1-2, with D hard to call. Trimming shortened V by 3 bases and J by 2 bases, and 14 bases separated the two germline ends. This CDR3 comprises 15 residues. Germline CDR1 reads SGHNT; CDR2 reads YYREEE (reference sequence). The CDR3 bases are TGTGCCAGCAGCTCGACTGAGTACCCCAACTATGGCTACACCTTC. Residues: CASSSTEYPNYGYTF.

The chain has TRBV5-6 and TRBJ2-5; D is perhaps TRBD1 (6 bases). Germline CDR1 and CDR2: SGHDT and YYEEEE. Trimming removed 4 bases from V and 1 base from J, with 14 bases in between. This CDR3 is built from 15 residues. CDR3 in amino acids: CASSELTGTQETQYF. Here the CDR3 DNA reads TGTGCCAGCAGCGAATTAACAGGGACCCAAGAGACCCAGTACTTC.

This chain links TRBV28 with TRBJ2-7, with TRBD1 identical over 8 bases. The CDR3 covers 15 residues. The V gene's germline CDR1 is MDHEN and CDR2 SYDVKM. Losses at the gene ends were 7 bases for V and 5 bases for J; bases not matched to a gene: 13. DNA for the CDR3: TGTGCCAGCAAAGTGGCAGGGGGCGCTCCCGACGAGCAGTACTTC. Translated, it gives CASKVAGGAPDEQYF.

The chain has TRBV7-9 and TRBJ2-5; possible D gene TRBD2, 6 bases. This CDR3 has 15 residues. Germline assignment: CDR1 SEHNR and CDR2 FQNEAQ (reference sequence). V was pared by 3 bases and J by 5 bases, with 16 bases between. The CDR3 loop reads CASSFPGVARETQYF. DNA for the CDR3: TGTGCCAGCAGCTTCCCGGGAGTCGCTCGGGAGACCCAGTACTTC. The variable domain in full, completed from reference TRBV7-9 and TRBJ2-5, reads DTGVSQNPRHKITKRGQNVTFRCDPISEHNRLYWYRQTLGQGPEFLTYFQNEAQLEKSRLLSDRFSAERPKGSFSTLEIQRTEQGDSAMYLCASSFPGVARETQYFGPGTRLLVL.

The J gene is TRBJ2-7, the V gene TRBV28, with 8 bases aligning to TRBD1. Per the germline V gene, CDR1 is MDHEN and CDR2 is SYDVKM. Unmatched junction bases numbered 4, after V lost 4 bases and J lost 2 bases. The CDR3 spans 14 residues. This CDR3 reads CASSSDRETYEQYF. The CDR3 DNA sequence: TGTGCCAGCAGTTCGGACAGGGAAACCTACGAGCAGTACTTC.